This T cell receptor beta chain stems from a study of cytomegalovirus exposure and HLA in healthy donors. Study summary: Genetic ancestry analysis placed approximately 79% of the roughly 400 donors that were genotyped in the Caucasian-associated cluster.

In regard to this clone: Its antigen is currently unknown.

The study's findings and limits: Sequencing artifact likely explains a cluster of highly shared sequence variants. The classifier was said to identify cytomegalovirus status with high specificity and sensitivity. In the analysis, some V segments, TRBV6-2 and TRBV6-3 included, were excluded as indistinguishable.

The PCR was carried out with 60 Vbeta primers and 13 Jbeta primers. The repertoire was sequenced with immunoSEQ multiplex PCR; TCRdb's copy has only in-frame clones and lacks some. Among roughly 180,000 clones listed, about 79% were seen once. Trimming cost V 3 bases and J 4 bases; bases outside gene matches: 9. CDR1 and CDR2 from the germline V gene are MGHRA and YSYEKL. The CDR3 contains 17 residues. The specimen sequenced was PBMCs. The chain links TRBV4-1 to TRBJ2-1; 10 positions agree with TRBD2. The receptor was derived from a middle-aged man in good health and CMV-seropositive. The chain's CDR3 is CASSQDLASGGYNEQFF. CDR3 bases: TGCGCCAGCAGCCAGGATCTAGCTAGCGGGGGATACAATGAGCAGTTCTTC.